What follows is one T cell receptor beta chain and its context. This entry belongs to a study of blood T cell repertoires in COVID-19. Across the whole study: Spain, Italy and the United States supplied samples that represented acute and convalescent COVID-19. PBMCs, B-cell-depleted T cells, or T cells provided the cDNA or gDNA that made up the material.

In the original workflow: For nucleated cells, counts were estimated from reference gene primer amplification. Sequencing used immunoSEQ multiplex PCR; TCRdb keeps in-frame clones, though not all of them. The DNA gave D and trimming, while V, J and clone size come from that table. The sample has roughly 80,000 clones; under 90% are singletons. CDR3 length equals 14 residues. V lost 0 bases and J lost 8, with 12 bases in between. Germline assignment: CDR1 SGHRS and CDR2 YFSETQ. The genes are TRBV5-1 and TRBJ2-1; D gene ambiguous. The sequencing sample was made of peripheral blood. This TCR came from a woman between 70 and 85 years old with acute or convalescent COVID-19. The CDR3 protein is CASSLGPASDEQFF. The CDR3, as DNA: TGCGCCAGCAGCTTGGGTCCGGCAAGCGATGAGCAGTTCTTC.